These 23 T cell receptor beta chains share one sample of origin, sequenced in a study of tissue T cells after allogeneic stem cell transplantation. Profiling relied on immunoSEQ multiplex PCR, and the TCRdb table lists in-frame clones only, not all of them. The table includes some 4,000 clones, approximately 53% detected once. The sample's time point: mouse harvest day 7 after allogeneic transplant. Mouse grafts combined 10^7 T-cell-depleted bone marrow cells with 10^6 splenic CD5+ T cells. The sequencing input was lymph node tissue. The receptors shown here come from a female BALB/c mouse given C57BL/6 T cells with graft-versus-host disease after an allogeneic hematopoietic cell transplant.

Remarks on this clone: Genes here carry mouse names. From the germline J gene comes the end of the CDR3, since the read stops 1 residue before it. V usage is TRBV14 and J usage is TRBJ2-3; perhaps TRBD1 as D (6 bases). The V gene lost 1 base and the J gene lost 1 base, with 10 bases spanning the gap. Germline CDR1 reads SGHDT; CDR2 reads FRDEAV. CDR3 length: 15 amino acids. CDR3 in amino acids: CASSFRPGGAETLYF. The covered CDR3 bases are TGTGCCAGCAGTTTCAGGCCAGGGGGTGCAGAAACGCTGTAT.

This clone was counted a few times. The gene names here belong to mouse. The CDR3 end is not reached by the read, which stops 1 residue before it; the germline J gene fills it in. V usage is TRBV26 and J usage is TRBJ2-7; 13 bases map to TRBD2. The germline gives CDR1 KGHPV, CDR2 FQNQEV (reference sequence). The V and J ends lost 6 bases and 7 bases, in that order; junction bases with no gene match: 6. The CDR3 covers 14 residues. CDR3 in amino acids: CASSRTGGALEQYF. The sequenced CDR3 bases are TGTGCCAGCAGCCGGACTGGGGGGGCGCTCGAACAGTAC.

With regard to this clone: Germline and genes here are mouse. The CDR3 end is not reached by the read, which stops 1 residue before it; the germline J gene fills it in. The J gene is TRBJ1-4, the V gene TRBV3; D possibly corresponds to TRBD1 (5 bases). Germline lookup yields CDR1 SNHLY and CDR2 FYNGKV (reference sequence). V was cut by 4 bases and J by 0 bases, with 9 bases left in between. The length of the CDR3 is 15 residues. The sequenced part of the CDR3 DNA is TGTGCCAGCAGCTCCGACAGAATTTCCAACGAAAGATTATTT. Protein product: CASSSDRISNERLF. From start to end, the CDR3 is CASSSDRISNERLFF.

This clone was detected once. The gene names given are mouse names. Read coverage stops 1 residue before the CDR3 terminus; the germline J gene supplies the remainder. The chain recombines TRBV15 with TRBJ2-1, with a tentative D call TRBD1 (5 bases). Trimming left V 1 base short and J 4 bases short, with 5 bases between. The CDR3 sequence is 13 residues long. Germline CDR1 and CDR2: SGHND and FRSKSL. The CDR3 DNA, read in part, is TGTGCCAGCAGTTTAGGACAGTATGCTGAGCAGTTC. Encoded protein: CASSLGQYAEQF. The entire CDR3 protein reads CASSLGQYAEQFF.

Remarks on this clone: Germline and genes: mouse. With the read ending 1 residue before the CDR3 end, the germline J gene is used to fill in that end. V gene TRBV26 combines with J gene TRBJ1-4; D unclear. The CDR3 sequence is 14 residues long. CDR1 and CDR2 (germline): KGHPV, FQNQEV (reference sequence). V dropped 6 bases and J dropped 1 base, with 9 bases sitting between them. CDR3 region: CASSPKGSNERLFF. The covered CDR3 bases are TGTGCCAGCAGCCCGAAGGGTTCCAACGAAAGATTATTT.

Remarks on this clone: The gene names given are mouse names. The read ends 1 residue early relative to the CDR3; the germline J gene fills the gap. This chain links TRBV16 with TRBJ1-3, with D possibly matching TRBD1 (5 bases). Germline CDR1 is SGHSA and CDR2 is FRNQAP. V was trimmed by 0 bases and J by 0 bases, leaving 6 bases between them. The CDR3 is made up of 15 amino acids. The CDR3 is CASSLDGGSGNTLYF. Incomplete CDR3 DNA: TGTGCAAGCAGCTTAGATGGGGGTTCTGGAAATACGCTCTAT.

Turning to this clone: Germline and genes: mouse. Read data end 1 residue before the CDR3 end; the end is taken from the germline J gene. The genes are TRBV14 and TRBJ2-7; no reliable D call. CDR1 and CDR2 (germline): SGHDT, FRDEAV. This CDR3 has 13 residues. V was clipped by 1 base and J by 0 bases, with 5 bases between them. The CDR3 sequence is CASSFDNSYEQYF. The DNA read from the CDR3 is TGTGCCAGCAGTTTCGACAACTCCTATGAACAGTAC.

About this clone itself: Mouse gene names and germline throughout. The sequence runs out 1 residue before the end of the CDR3; the remainder is reconstructed from the germline J gene. The genes are TRBV13-1 and TRBJ2-7, with TRBD1 matching 7 bases. Germline assignment: CDR1 NSHNY and CDR2 SYGAGN. Germline trimming cut 4 bases from V and 4 bases from J; bases unmatched to any gene: 5. The CDR3 consists of 13 residues. Incomplete CDR3 DNA: TGTGCCAGCAGTTCCGGGACAGCTTATGAACAGTAC. Amino acid sequence: CASSSGTAYEQY. The whole CDR3 sequence is CASSSGTAYEQYF.

About this clone itself: The listed genes are named as in mouse. With the read ending 1 residue before the CDR3 end, the germline J gene is used to fill in that end. V gene TRBV13-3 combines with J gene TRBJ2-3, with 8 bases fitting TRBD2. Germline CDR1 reads NNHDY; CDR2 reads SYVADS. With 0 bases clipped from V and 0 bases from J, the junction kept 3 bases outside the gene matches. CDR3 length: 16 amino acids. The CDR3 sequence is CASSDVGGTSAETLYF. CDR3 bases read: TGTGCCAGCAGTGATGTGGGGGGGACTAGTGCAGAAACGCTGTAT.

As to this clone: The gene names given are mouse names. From the germline J gene comes the end of the CDR3, since the read stops 1 residue before it. The chain uses TRBV13-2 and TRBJ2-5; 8 nucleotides match TRBD1. The CDR3 extends over 15 amino acids. The junction had 5 bases not matched to a gene; V was cut back by 0 bases and J by 5 bases. CDR1 is NNHNN, CDR2 SYGAGS, per germline (reference sequence). CDR3 residues: CASGDARGQGDTQYF. CDR3 DNA (partial): TGTGCCAGCGGTGATGCCCGAGGACAGGGAGACACCCAGTAC.

This clone was counted only a few times. Genes and germline are mouse. The sequence runs out 1 residue before the end of the CDR3; the remainder is reconstructed from the germline J gene. V is TRBV26 and J is TRBJ2-1, with TRBD1 as a possible D gene (5 bases). This CDR3 comprises 13 residues. Trimming shortened V by 4 bases and J by 7 bases, and 11 bases separated the two germline ends. The germline CDR1 and CDR2 sequences are KGHPV and FQNQEV (reference sequence). Partial CDR3 DNA: TGTGCCAGCAGTCGAGCAGGGATGGCTGAGCAGTTC. This encodes CASSRAGMAEQF. The entire CDR3 reads CASSRAGMAEQFF. Drawing the rest from reference TRBV26 and TRBJ2-1, the complete variable domain is NSKVIQTPRYLVKGQGQKAKMRCIPEKGHPVVFWYQQNKNNEFKFLINFQNQEVLQQIDMTEKRFSAECPSNSPCSLEIQSSEAGDSALYLCASSRAGMAEQFFGPGTRLTVL.

A note on this clone: All gene names here are mouse names. The CDR3 bases that were read are TGCTCCAGCAGTGGGACATACAACGAAAGATTATTT. Protein product: CSSSGTYNERLF. The complete CDR3 sequence is CSSSGTYNERLFF. This chain connects TRBV23 to TRBJ1-4; TRBD1 is the table's D call, not checked against the DNA. The CDR3 is cut off 1 residue early in the read; its end comes from the germline J gene. CDR1 is KGHTA, CDR2 FQNQQP, per germline. The CDR3 runs to 13 residues.

This clone is labeled as medium-sized. Gene labels here are mouse ones. The chain's CDR3 is CASSHTRQNTEVFF. The sequenced CDR3 bases are TGTGCCAGCAGCCACACAAGACAGAACACAGAAGTCTTC. This chain uses TRBV5 with TRBJ1-1; D remains ambiguous. From the germline J gene comes the end of the CDR3, since the read stops 1 residue before it. Trimming shortened V by 3 bases and J by 0 bases, and 8 bases separated the two germline ends. This CDR3 comprises 14 residues. Germline assignment: CDR1 LGHNA and CDR2 YNLKQL (reference sequence).

For this clone: Each gene name is a mouse one. The read finishes 1 residue shy of the CDR3 end, and the germline J gene is used to complete it. The chain employs TRBV1 and TRBJ1-4; possibly TRBD1 for D (6 bases). Germline V gene sequence: CDR1 NSQYPW, CDR2 LRSPGD (reference sequence). The CDR3 has 17 residues. V lost 0 bases and J lost 0, with 11 bases in between. CDR3 DNA (partial): TGCACCTGCAGTGCAGATAGCACAGGGCTTTCCAACGAAAGATTATTT. Protein sequence: CTCSADSTGLSNERLF. The CDR3 in full is CTCSADSTGLSNERLFF.

Concerning this clone itself: Gene names denote mouse genes. CDR3 DNA (partial): TGTGCCAGCAGCCTGACTGGGGGGAACGGTGCAGAAACGCTGTAT. It is translated as CASSLTGGNGAETLY. The whole CDR3 sequence is CASSLTGGNGAETLYF. The chain joins TRBV3 to TRBJ2-3; 10 bases line up with TRBD2. The CDR3 goes on 1 residue after the read ends, and that part is filled in from the germline J gene. Germline-derived CDR1 and CDR2 are SNHLY and FYNGKV (reference sequence). There are 16 residues in the CDR3. Trimming cost V 5 bases and J 1 base; bases outside gene matches: 6.

This clone was detected only a few times. The listed genes are named as in mouse. The read ends 1 residue early relative to the CDR3; the germline J gene fills the gap. The gene calls are TRBV23 and TRBJ2-7; the table's TRBD2 call for D was not verified on the DNA. Germline V gene lookup returns CDR1 KGHTA and CDR2 FQNQQP. The CDR3 length is 13 residues. The CDR3: CSSSQGLGGEQYF. CDR3 DNA (partial): TGCTCCAGCAGTCAAGGACTGGGGGGTGAACAGTAC.

Comments on this clone: Gene names and germline match the mouse. Sequencing ends 1 residue short of the CDR3 end; the germline J gene provides the rest. The chain has TRBV26 and TRBJ2-2, with D tentatively TRBD1 (6 bases). The CDR3 is made up of 14 amino acids. V was clipped by 3 bases and J by 1 base, with 6 bases between them. Germline V lookup: CDR1 KGHPV, CDR2 FQNQEV (reference sequence). CDR3 bases read: TGTGCCAGCAGTCTACAGGGAAACACCGGGCAGCTCTAC. It encodes CASSLQGNTGQLY. The complete CDR3 protein is CASSLQGNTGQLYF.

Notes on this clone: Mouse gene names apply. The read gets to within 1 residue of the CDR3 end, and the germline J gene fills in the rest. The chain recombines TRBV13-3 with TRBJ2-1, with 8 positions matching TRBD2. The V gene's germline CDR1 is NNHDY and CDR2 SYVADS. V lost 5 bases, J lost 8 bases, and 9 bases stayed unmatched. CDR3 length equals 14 residues. The DNA read from the CDR3 is TGTGCCAGCAGCAGGGAGGGGGGGCGCCCTGAGCAGTTC. Protein product: CASSREGGRPEQF. Given in full, the CDR3 is CASSREGGRPEQFF.

On this clone itself: Mouse gene names apply. With the read ending 1 residue before the CDR3 end, the germline J gene is used to fill in that end. The chain joins TRBV3 to TRBJ2-3, with 9 bases lining up with TRBD1. The CDR3 has 15 residues. Germline V lookup: CDR1 SNHLY, CDR2 FYNGKV (reference sequence). V gave up 1 base and J gave up 1 base; unmatched junction bases: 0. CDR3 DNA, as far as it was read: TGTGCCAGCAGCTTAGGGGACAGGGGTGCAGAAACGCTGTAT. Its translation: CASSLGDRGAETLY. The whole CDR3 protein is CASSLGDRGAETLYF.

A remark on this clone: Gene labels here are mouse ones. The read halts 1 residue ahead of the CDR3 end, with the missing end drawn from the germline J gene. The V gene is TRBV14, the J gene TRBJ2-1; TRBD2 is a possible D gene (7 bases). Germline V gene sequence: CDR1 SGHDT, CDR2 FRDEAV. V was cut by 2 bases and J by 3 bases, with 9 bases left in between. The CDR3 covers 14 residues. The DNA read from the CDR3 is TGTGCCAGCAGTTTAGGGGGGCTCTATGCTGAGCAGTTC. Residues: CASSLGGLYAEQF. The whole CDR3 reads CASSLGGLYAEQFF.

This clone was seen only a few times. Germline and genes: mouse. The CDR3 end lies 1 residue beyond the end of the read and is filled in from the germline J gene. The chain employs TRBV13-1 and TRBJ2-7; the match to TRBD2 covers 9 bases. The V segment lost 2 bases and the J segment 0 bases; nucleotides outside the gene matches: 3. Per the germline V gene, CDR1 is NSHNY and CDR2 is SYGAGN. The length of the CDR3 is 15 residues. Incomplete CDR3 DNA: TGTGCCAGCAGTGACGACTGGGGGCGCTCCTATGAACAGTAC. As protein: CASSDDWGRSYEQY. In full, the CDR3 is CASSDDWGRSYEQYF.

This clone was seen a handful of times. Gene names are mouse gene names. The read ends 1 residue shy of where the CDR3 ends; the end is completed using the germline J gene. The J gene is TRBJ1-3, the V gene TRBV20, with D possibly matching TRBD1 (6 bases). The CDR3 spans 14 residues. Trimming cost V 0 bases and J 0 bases, with 6 bases left between them. Germline CDR1 GFQATS, CDR2 STVNSAI. Here the CDR3 reads CGAREQGSGNTLYF. Partial CDR3 DNA: TGTGGTGCTAGGGAACAGGGTTCTGGAAATACGCTCTAT. The variable domain in full, with the rest retrieved from reference TRBV20 and TRBJ1-3, is GALVYQYPRRTICKSGTSMRMECQAVGFQATSVAWYRQSPQKTFELIALSTVNSAIKYEQNFTQEKFPISHPNLSFSSMTVLNAYLEDRGLYLCGAREQGSGNTLYFGEGSRLIVV.

Sample share makes this clone medium-sized. Mouse names are used for the genes. The sequence runs out 1 residue before the end of the CDR3; the remainder is reconstructed from the germline J gene. The chain joins TRBV29 to TRBJ2-7; TRBD2 matches 7 bases. There are 13 residues in the CDR3. CDR1 MSHET and CDR2 SYDVDS come from the germline V gene. The junction had 5 bases not matched to a gene; V was cut back by 4 bases and J by 5 bases. This CDR3 reads CASSSQWGDEQYF. Incomplete CDR3 DNA: TGTGCTAGCAGTTCCCAGTGGGGGGATGAACAGTAC.